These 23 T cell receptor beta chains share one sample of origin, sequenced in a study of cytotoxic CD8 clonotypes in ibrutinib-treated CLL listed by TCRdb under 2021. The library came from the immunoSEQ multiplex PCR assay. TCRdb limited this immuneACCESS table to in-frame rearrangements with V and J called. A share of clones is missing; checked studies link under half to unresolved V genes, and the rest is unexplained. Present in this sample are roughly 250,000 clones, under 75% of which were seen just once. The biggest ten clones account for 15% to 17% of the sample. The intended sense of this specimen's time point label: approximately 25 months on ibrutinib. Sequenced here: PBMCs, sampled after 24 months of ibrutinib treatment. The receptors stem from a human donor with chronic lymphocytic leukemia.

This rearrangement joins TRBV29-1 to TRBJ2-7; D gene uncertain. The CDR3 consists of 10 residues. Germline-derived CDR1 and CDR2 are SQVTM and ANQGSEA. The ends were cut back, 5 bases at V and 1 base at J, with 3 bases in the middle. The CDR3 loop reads CSVKSYEQYF. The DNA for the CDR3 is TGCAGCGTTAAGTCCTACGAGCAGTACTTC.

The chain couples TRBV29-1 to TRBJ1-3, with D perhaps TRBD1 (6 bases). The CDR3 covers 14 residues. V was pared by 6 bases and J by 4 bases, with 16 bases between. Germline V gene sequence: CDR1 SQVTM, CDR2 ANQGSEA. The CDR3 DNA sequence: TGCAGCGTCGTGGGGGCCCTGGGAGGAAACACCATATATTTT. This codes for CSVVGALGGNTIYF.

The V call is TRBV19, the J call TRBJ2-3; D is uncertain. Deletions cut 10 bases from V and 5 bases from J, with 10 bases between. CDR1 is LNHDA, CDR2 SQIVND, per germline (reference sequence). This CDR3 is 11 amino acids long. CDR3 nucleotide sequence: TGTGCCACCCTTTTGGGAGATACGCAGTATTTT. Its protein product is CATLLGDTQYF.

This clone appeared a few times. In nucleotides, the CDR3 is TGTGCCAGCAGCTTAGGGTCTAGCGGATACGAGCAGTACTTC. This gives the protein CASSLGSSGYEQYF. J is TRBJ2-7 and V is TRBV11-2; 7 positions agree with TRBD2. This CDR3 spans 14 amino acids. With 1 base clipped from V and 4 bases from J, the junction kept 4 bases outside the gene matches. In germline, CDR1 is SGHAT, CDR2 FQNNGV. Together with reference TRBV11-2 and TRBJ2-7, the CDR3 gives the full variable domain: EAGVAQSPRYKIIEKRQSVAFWCNPISGHATLYWYQQILGQGPKLLIQFQNNGVVDDSQLPKDRFSAERLKGVDSTLKIQPAKLEDSAVYLCASSLGSSGYEQYFGPGTRLTVT.

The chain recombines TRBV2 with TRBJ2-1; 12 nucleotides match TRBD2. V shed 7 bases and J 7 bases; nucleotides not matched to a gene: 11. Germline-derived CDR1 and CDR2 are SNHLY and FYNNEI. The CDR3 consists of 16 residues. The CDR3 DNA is TGTGCCAGCACGGGGACTAGCGGGCCCTCAGGGAATGAGCAGTTCTTC. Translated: CASTGTSGPSGNEQFF.

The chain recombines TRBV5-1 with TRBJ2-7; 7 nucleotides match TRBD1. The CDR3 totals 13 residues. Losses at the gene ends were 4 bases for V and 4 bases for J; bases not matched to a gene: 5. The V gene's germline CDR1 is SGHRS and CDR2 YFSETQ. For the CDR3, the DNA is TGCGCCAGCAGCCCCGACAGGGATTACGAGCAGTACTTC. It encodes CASSPDRDYEQYF.

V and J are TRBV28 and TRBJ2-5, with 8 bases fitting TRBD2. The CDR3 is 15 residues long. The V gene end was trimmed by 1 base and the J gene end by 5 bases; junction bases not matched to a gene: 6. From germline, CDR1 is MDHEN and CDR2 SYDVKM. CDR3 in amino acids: CASSLSKSSGETQYF. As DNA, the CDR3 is TGTGCCAGCAGTTTATCTAAGTCTAGCGGGGAGACCCAGTACTTC.

CDR3: CASSFTGGADTQYF. In nucleotides, the CDR3 is TGTGCCAGCAGTTTTACAGGGGGCGCAGATACGCAGTATTTT. The chain has TRBV28 and TRBJ2-3; 9 bases agree with TRBD1. CDR1 is MDHEN, CDR2 SYDVKM, per germline. J was trimmed by 4 bases and V by 3 bases; bases with no gene match: 2. This CDR3 has 14 residues.

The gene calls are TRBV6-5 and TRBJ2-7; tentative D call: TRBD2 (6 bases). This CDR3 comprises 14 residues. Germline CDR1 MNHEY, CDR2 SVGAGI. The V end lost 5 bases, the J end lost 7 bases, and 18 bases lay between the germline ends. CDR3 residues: CASSQPGRLGEQYF. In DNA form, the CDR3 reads TGTGCCAGCAGTCAGCCGGGACGACTAGGGGAGCAGTACTTC.

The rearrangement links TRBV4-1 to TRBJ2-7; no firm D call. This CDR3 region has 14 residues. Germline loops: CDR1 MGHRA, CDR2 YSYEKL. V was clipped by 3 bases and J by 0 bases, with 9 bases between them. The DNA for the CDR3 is TGCGCCAGCAGCCAGTTTGATTACTCCTACGAGCAGTACTTC. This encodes CASSQFDYSYEQYF.

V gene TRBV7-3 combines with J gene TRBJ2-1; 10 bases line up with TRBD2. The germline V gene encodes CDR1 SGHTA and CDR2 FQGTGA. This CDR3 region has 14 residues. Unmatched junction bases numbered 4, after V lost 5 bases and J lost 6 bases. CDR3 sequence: CASSPWTSGNEQFF. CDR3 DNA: TGTGCCAGCAGCCCATGGACTAGCGGCAATGAGCAGTTCTTC.

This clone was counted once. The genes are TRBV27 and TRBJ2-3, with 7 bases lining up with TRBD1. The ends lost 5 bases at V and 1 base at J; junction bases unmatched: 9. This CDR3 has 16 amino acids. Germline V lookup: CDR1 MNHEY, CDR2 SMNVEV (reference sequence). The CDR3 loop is CASSHSDRVGTDTQYF. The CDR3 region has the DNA TGTGCCAGCAGTCACTCCGACAGGGTTGGCACAGATACGCAGTATTTT.

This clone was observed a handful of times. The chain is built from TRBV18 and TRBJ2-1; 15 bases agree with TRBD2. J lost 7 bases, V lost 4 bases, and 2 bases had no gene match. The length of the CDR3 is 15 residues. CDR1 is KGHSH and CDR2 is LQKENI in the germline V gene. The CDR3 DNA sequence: TGTGCCAGCTCACTAGGACTAGCGGGAGGGAATGAGCAGTTCTTC. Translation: CASSLGLAGGNEQFF.

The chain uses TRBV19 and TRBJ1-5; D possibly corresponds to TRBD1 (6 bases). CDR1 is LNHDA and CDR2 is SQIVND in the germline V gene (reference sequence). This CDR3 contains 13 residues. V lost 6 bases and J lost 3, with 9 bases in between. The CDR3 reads CASRGQLNQPQHF. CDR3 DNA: TGTGCCAGTAGGGGACAACTCAATCAGCCCCAGCATTTT.

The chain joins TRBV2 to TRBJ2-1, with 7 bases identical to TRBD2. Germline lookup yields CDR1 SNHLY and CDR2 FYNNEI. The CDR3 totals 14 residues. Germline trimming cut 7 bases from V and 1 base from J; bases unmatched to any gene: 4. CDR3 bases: TGTGCCAGCAATCGCGGGAGTTCCTACAATGAGCAGTTCTTC. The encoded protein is CASNRGSSYNEQFF.

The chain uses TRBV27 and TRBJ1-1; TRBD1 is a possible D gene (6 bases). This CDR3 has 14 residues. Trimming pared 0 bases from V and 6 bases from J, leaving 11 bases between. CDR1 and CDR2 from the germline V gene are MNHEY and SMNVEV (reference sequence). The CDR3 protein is CASSLSSGVAEAFF. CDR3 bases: TGTGCCAGCAGTTTATCATCAGGGGTCGCTGAAGCTTTCTTT.

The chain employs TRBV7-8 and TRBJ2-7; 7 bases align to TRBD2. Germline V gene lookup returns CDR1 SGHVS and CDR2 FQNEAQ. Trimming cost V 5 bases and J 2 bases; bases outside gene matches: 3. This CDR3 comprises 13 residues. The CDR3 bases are TGTGCCAGCAGCGGGAGGGCGGCCTACGAGCAGTACTTC. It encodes CASSGRAAYEQYF. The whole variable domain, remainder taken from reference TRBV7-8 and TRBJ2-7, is GAGVSQSPRYKVAKRGQDVALRCDPISGHVSLFWYQQALGQGPEFLTYFQNEAQLDKSGLPSDRFFAERPEGSVSTLKIQRTQQEDSAVYLCASSGRAAYEQYFGPGTRLTVT.

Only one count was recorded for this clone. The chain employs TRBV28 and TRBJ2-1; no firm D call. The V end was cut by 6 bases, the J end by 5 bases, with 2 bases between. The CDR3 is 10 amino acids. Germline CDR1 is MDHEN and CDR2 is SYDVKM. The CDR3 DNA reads TGTGCCAGCAGCAACAATGAGCAGTTCTTC. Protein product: CASSNNEQFF.

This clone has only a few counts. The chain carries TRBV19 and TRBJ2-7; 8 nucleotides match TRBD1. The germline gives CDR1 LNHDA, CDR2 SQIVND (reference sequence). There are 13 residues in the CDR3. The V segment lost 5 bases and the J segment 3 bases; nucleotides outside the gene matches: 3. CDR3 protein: CASSEQGGYEQYF. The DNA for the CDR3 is TGTGCCAGTAGTGAACAGGGGGGCTACGAGCAGTACTTC.

CDR3 residues: CASSSSGIYNEQFF. CDR3 DNA sequence: TGTGCCAGCAGTTCCAGCGGCATCTACAATGAGCAGTTCTTC. The V gene is TRBV6-5, the J gene TRBJ2-1; TRBD2 is a possible D gene (5 bases). CDR1 is MNHEY, CDR2 SVGAGI, per germline. The CDR3 sequence is 14 residues long. Trimming cost V 4 bases and J 3 bases, with 10 bases left between them.

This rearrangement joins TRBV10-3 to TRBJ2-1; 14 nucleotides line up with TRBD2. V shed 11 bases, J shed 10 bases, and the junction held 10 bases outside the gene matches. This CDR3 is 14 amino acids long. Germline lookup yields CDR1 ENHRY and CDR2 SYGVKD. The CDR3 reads CASRLAGGPGEQFF. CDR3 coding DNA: TGTGCCTCCCGACTAGCGGGAGGGCCAGGGGAGCAGTTCTTC.

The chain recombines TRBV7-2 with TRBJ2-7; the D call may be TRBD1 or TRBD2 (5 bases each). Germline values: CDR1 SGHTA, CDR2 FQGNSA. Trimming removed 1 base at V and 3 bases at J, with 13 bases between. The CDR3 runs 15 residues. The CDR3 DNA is TGTGCCAGCAGCTTAGTAGGGGACCGCGGCTACGAGCAGTACTTC. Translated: CASSLVGDRGYEQYF.

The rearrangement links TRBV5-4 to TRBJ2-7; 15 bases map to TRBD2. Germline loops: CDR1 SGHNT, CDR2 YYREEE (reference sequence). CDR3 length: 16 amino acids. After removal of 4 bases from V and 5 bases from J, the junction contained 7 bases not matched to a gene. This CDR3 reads CASSKGLAGGGDEQYF. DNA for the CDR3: TGTGCCAGCAGCAAGGGACTAGCGGGAGGAGGCGACGAGCAGTACTTC.